This T cell receptor beta chain derives from a study of CD8 T cells in acute hepatitis C reinfection. Study context: CD8+ T cells specific for HCV NS3-1073 were sequenced. Findings of the study overall: All groups preferentially used TRBV04 and TRBV06, which was not due to overrepresentation in the naive pool. Exact CDR3 sharing with other epitopes was rare, possibly method-limited. Only TCRbeta was bulk sequenced, so alphabeta pairing of public clonotypes remains unknown.

TCRdb's copy holds only in-frame clones and misses some; the assay was immunoSEQ multiplex PCR. The sample contains some 1,300 clones, about 44% of which appear only once. The CDR3 sequence is 14 residues long. Germline V gene sequence: CDR1 LNHDA, CDR2 SQIVND (reference sequence). J lost 5 bases, V lost 8 bases, and 6 bases had no gene match. This clone was seen a handful of times. Time point given: acute HCV infection, within 168 days of estimated infection date. Sequencing of hepatitis C virus-specific cells was done ex vivo rather than after in vitro expansion. Acute primary HCV infection: positive HCV RNA or antibody test after negative test within 24 weeks.

The TCR was taken from a woman in her late teens or twenties with chronic hepatitis C. Sample: HCV NS3-1073 tetramer-sorted CD8+ T cells from PBMCs, taken during acute infection. J is TRBJ1-5 and V is TRBV19; TRBD1 agrees at 10 bases. This CDR3 reads CASSGQGVYQPQHF. DNA for the CDR3: TGTGCCAGTTCCGGACAGGGGGTTTATCAGCCCCAGCATTTT.